Detailed here is one TCR beta chain. Primed by a sample-barcoded 5' primer and a J-beta primer mix, a second PCR proceeded for about 6 to 11 cycles. TCRdb reprocessed the 5' RACE reads via MiXCR and lists one record per CDR3 protein. The sample has 650,000 to 800,000 distinct CDR3 sequences; approximately 52% are singletons. This sample is drawn from a study of blood T cells in healthy people across ages. The CDR3 covers 12 residues. With 3 bases removed from V and 4 bases from J, the gap between germline ends came to 3 bases. The germline gives CDR1 SGHTA, CDR2 FQGNSA. The clonotype was recovered from an elderly woman in good health. The J gene is TRBJ2-2, the V gene TRBV7-2; D gene uncertain. Sequencing input: blood. CDR3 amino acids: CASSFFTGELFF. The CDR3 DNA sequence: TGTGCCAGCAGCTTTTTCACCGGGGAGCTGTTTTTT. Drawing the rest from reference TRBV7-2 and TRBJ2-2, the complete variable domain is GAGVSQSPSNKVTEKGKDVELRCDPISGHTALYWYRQSLGQGLEFLIYFQGNSAPDKSGLPSDRFSAERTGGSVSTLTIQRTQQEDSAVYLCASSFFTGELFFGEGSRLTVL.